Listed below are T cell receptor beta chains from one sample, sequenced in a study of control samples from healthy donors and cancer patients. TCRdb keeps only in-frame clones here, not all; method: immunoSEQ multiplex PCR. Altogether around 79,000 clones are present, 80% to 95% being singletons, with the ten largest covering about 1.3%. Sequenced material: PBMCs. The receptors shown here come from a woman aged 40-49 years with lung cancer. CDR3s include the opening cysteine and the closing phenylalanine or tryptophan. A D gene is named only where the DNA matches it firmly. Rows may omit the clone size; those that give it use once, few, many or a size class.

. . TRBJ2-1 TRBV6-5 TGTGCCAGCAGTTACTCGCAAGAGGGTTCCGGCAATGAGCAGTTCTTC CASSYSQEGSGNEQFF
. few TRBJ2-5 TRBV7-7 TGTGCTAGCAGCTTAGGCCGACTAGTCCGTCAAGAGACCCAGTACTTC CASSLGRLVRQETQYF
TRBD1 . TRBJ1-5 TRBV19 TGTGCCAGTACGAGGAGGGCAGGGGGAACGAATCAGCCCCAGCATTTT CASTRRAGGTNQPQHF
. . TRBJ1-2 TRBV5-1 TGCGCCAGCAGCTTGGGCGGGGGTGGCTACACCTTC CASSLGGGGYTF
. . TRBJ2-5 TRBV28 TGTGCCAGCGGGGGATACCAAGAGACCCAGTACTTC CASGGYQETQYF
. . TRBJ1-2 TRBV18 TGTGCCAGCTCACCAGAGGGGTACTATGGCTACACCTTC CASSPEGYYGYTF
. . TRBJ1-1 TRBV6-2/TRBV6-3 TGTGCCAGCAGTTATGGAGGGGACCTGAACACTGAAGCTTTCTTT CASSYGGDLNTEAFF
TRBD1 . TRBJ1-1 TRBV11-2 TGTGCCAGCAGCTTAGGAACAGGGGGCCCGCGGGGTGAAGCTTTCTTT CASSLGTGGPRGEAFF
. . TRBJ2-5 TRBV6-5 TGTGCCAGCAGTTATGGGGAGACCCAGTACTTC CASSYGETQYF
. . TRBJ1-1 TRBV13 TGTGCCAGCGGGACACTTCCTATGAACACTGAAGCTTTCTTT CASGTLPMNTEAFF
. . TRBJ2-7 TRBV5-1 TGCGCCAGCAGCTTGGATAACGAGCAGTACTTC CASSLDNEQYF
TRBD1 once TRBJ2-7 TRBV2 TGTGCCAGCAGTCCTACAGGGGGCTACGAGCAGTACTTC CASSPTGGYEQYF
. . TRBJ2-3 TRBV24-1 TGTGCCACCAGCCATCTGAGGGAAGATACGCAGTATTTT CATSHLREDTQYF
TRBD1 . TRBJ2-2 TRBV30 TGTGCCTGGAGAGGGACAGTAACCGGGGAGCTGTTTTTT CAWRGTVTGELFF
. . TRBJ2-2 TRBV10-3 TGTGCCATCAGTTCCCTATCCGAGTCGTTACTGGGAGCCGGGGAGCTGTTTTTT CAISSLSESLLGAGELFF
. . TRBJ2-1 TRBV24-1 TGTGCCACCAGTGGCAAAGAAACAGGTATCTACAATGAGCAGTTCTTC CATSGKETGIYNEQFF
TRBD2 . TRBJ2-3 TRBV7-2 TGTGCCAGCAGCTTAGCCCTAGCGGGGGGGCCGGGGGATACGCAGTATTTT CASSLALAGGPGDTQYF
. . TRBJ1-2 TRBV24-1 TGTGCCACCAGTGACGCGGGAGGCTACACCTTC CATSDAGGYTF
. . TRBJ1-1 TRBV18 TGTGCCAGCCTGGGTGTAATGAACACTGAAGCTTTCTTT CASLGVMNTEAFF
TRBD1 . TRBJ1-5 TRBV19 TGTGCCAGTAGTAATTGGGGACAGGGTAATCAGCCCCAGCATTTT CASSNWGQGNQPQHF
. . TRBJ2-1 TRBV27 TGTGCCAGCAGTTTAGGCCAGGGGGAGGGTGAGCAGTTCTTC CASSLGQGEGEQFF
. few TRBJ1-2 TRBV6-1 TGTGCCAGCAGTGAAGACTCTAAACGTGGTGGCTACACCTTC CASSEDSKRGGYTF
. . TRBJ1-1 TRBV24-1 TGTGCCACCAGCCTGGGGGAGGACACTGAAGCTTTCTTT CATSLGEDTEAFF
TRBD2 . TRBJ2-1 TRBV30 TGTGCCTGGAGACCCCGGGCGGGTAGCGGGGGGGCCTACAATGAGCAGTTCTTC CAWRPRAGSGGAYNEQFF
TRBD1 . TRBJ1-2 TRBV27 TGTGCCAGCAGTTCCAGGGGGCGGAATGGCTACACCTTC CASSSRGRNGYTF
TRBD2 . TRBJ2-3 TRBV6-4 TGTGCCAGCAGTGACTCGGGAACTAGCGGGGGCCTTAGCACAGATACGCAGTATTTT CASSDSGTSGGLSTDTQYF
. few TRBJ1-5 TRBV27 TGTGCCAGCAGCCCGCTTGGTGATCAGCCCCAGCATTTT CASSPLGDQPQHF
. . TRBJ1-4 TRBV7-9 TGTGCCAGCAGCTACCTTGCGGGGGATTCGAATGAAAAACTGTTTTTT CASSYLAGDSNEKLFF
. . TRBJ1-1 TRBV11-2 TGTGCCAGCAGCTTGGTTCTGGGGTATTGGGGTATCACTGAAGCTTTCTTT CASSLVLGYWGITEAFF
. . TRBJ2-7 TRBV28 TGTGCCAGTGGGCCGGGGGGCCCTCCCGGGTACGAGCAGTACTTC CASGPGGPPGYEQYF
. . TRBJ1-4 TRBV30 TGTGCCTCAATAAAACTAACAGGTGGTCGTGAAAAACTGTTTTTT CASIKLTGGREKLFF
. once TRBJ2-3 TRBV9 TGTGCCAGCAGCGTAGTGTGGAGCACAGATACGCAGTATTTT CASSVVWSTDTQYF
. . TRBJ2-7 TRBV11-2 TGTGCCAGCAGGAAGGGGTCCTCTTACGAGCAGTACTTC CASRKGSSYEQYF
. once TRBJ2-7 TRBV5-4 TGTGCCAGCAGCTTGAACGGCTACGAGCAGTACTTC CASSLNGYEQYF
. . TRBJ2-7 TRBV6-5 TGTGCCAGCAGTTACAAGGCAGACTACGAGCAGTACTTC CASSYKADYEQYF
TRBD1 . TRBJ1-2 TRBV28 TGTGCCAGCAGCCAAAGGTCGGGACAGGGGGACTGCACCTTC CASSQRSGQGDCTF
. . TRBJ1-2 TRBV7-9 TGTGCCAGCAGCTTTTGGGCGGACGGTAGGGATGGCTACACCTTC CASSFWADGRDGYTF
. . TRBJ1-4 TRBV6-8 TGTGCCAGCAGTTATGGGGGGGGCTGTCTGTTTTTT CASSYGGGCLFF
. . TRBJ1-1 TRBV5-4 TGTGCCAGCAGCGGGGGCCCAGCCCAAAACACTGAAGCTTTCTTT CASSGGPAQNTEAFF
TRBD1 . TRBJ1-5 TRBV4-1 TGCGCCAGCAGCCAAGATGGCAGGGGGAGGGGCAATCAGCCCCAGCATTTT CASSQDGRGRGNQPQHF
. . TRBJ1-2 TRBV25-1 TGTGCCAGCAGTGGTCCTAACTATGGCTACACCTTC CASSGPNYGYTF
. . TRBJ1-2 TRBV11-3 TGTGCCAGCAGCTTAGGCGGAGCAAGGGGCTACACCTTC CASSLGGARGYTF
. . TRBJ1-5 TRBV28 TGTGCCAGCAGCTCCAGGGGCCCTCTTTGGCCCCAGCATTTT CASSSRGPLWPQHF
. . TRBJ1-4 TRBV4-1 TGCGCCAGCAGCCAAGTTGCGGGACGGAGAACTAATGAAAAACTGTTTTTT CASSQVAGRRTNEKLFF
. . TRBJ1-3 TRBV4-1 TGCGCCAGCAGCCAAGTTGAAGGGTTAAGCTCTGGAAACACCATATATTTT CASSQVEGLSSGNTIYF
TRBD1 . TRBJ2-1 TRBV2 TGTGCCAGCAGTGGGACAGGGTCCCCCTACAATGAGCAGTTCTTC CASSGTGSPYNEQFF
TRBD1 . TRBJ1-1 TRBV5-1 TGCGCCAGCAGCTTAACAGGGGAAGACACTGAAGCTTTCTTT CASSLTGEDTEAFF
TRBD1 once TRBJ1-6 TRBV28 TGTGCCAGCAGTTCCGACAGGGCGCCTAATTCACCCCTCCACTTT CASSSDRAPNSPLHF
. . TRBJ1-1 TRBV5-5 TGTGCCAGCAGCTTGGTCGGCACTGAAGCTTTCTTT CASSLVGTEAFF
TRBD2 . TRBJ2-3 TRBV10-3 TGTGCCATCAGTGAGCCGCAGCGGGGGAGTAGCACAGATACGCAGTATTTT CAISEPQRGSSTDTQYF
. . TRBJ2-2 TRBV7-9 TGTGCCAGCCTAGTGGCAGGGATAACCGGGGAGCTGTTTTTT CASLVAGITGELFF
. few TRBJ1-5 TRBV5-1 TGCGCCAGCAGCTCCAAACCAGGGACCTCGGCCCAGCATTTT CASSSKPGTSAQHF
. once TRBJ2-1 TRBV6-2/TRBV6-3 TGTGCCAGCAGCAGGGGACTGAACACTGAGCAGTTCTTC CASSRGLNTEQFF